These 26 T cell receptor beta chains were all obtained from the same sample, sequenced in a study of Graves' ophthalmopathy and Graves' hyperthyroidism. Amplified TCR beta CDR3 regions were obtained using RNA transcripts as template. First-round RT-PCR with HTBI primers preceded a second-round multiplex PCR. TCRdb reprocessed the multiplex PCR reads with MiXCR, giving one entry per CDR3 protein. Here the sample spans around 520,000 distinct CDR3 sequences, approximately 35% being singletons. The sample taken for sequencing was peripheral blood or thyroid tissue (not recorded which). The receptor set was obtained from an adult man with Graves' hyperthyroidism.

A word on this clonotype: Germline is not matched at one junction end, which may reflect a read error. This chain uses TRBV7-9 with TRBJ2-7, with a tentative D call TRBD1 (5 bases). Germline values: CDR1 SEHNR, CDR2 FQNEAQ (reference sequence). This CDR3 region has 15 residues. The CDR3, as DNA: TGTGCTAGCAGCTTAAGTGGGTCTGGGGCCAACGAGCAGTACTTC. This sequence encodes CASSLSGSGANEQYF.

This chain connects TRBV5-1 to TRBJ2-2; 11 positions agree with TRBD2. Trimming removed 0 bases from V and 0 bases from J; junction bases left unmatched: 7. CDR1 and CDR2 from the germline V gene are SGHRS and YFSETQ. This CDR3 spans 19 amino acids. For the CDR3, the DNA is TGCGCCAGCAGCTTGGAGGCTAGCGGGGGGATTACGAACACCGGGGAGCTGTTTTTT. This encodes CASSLEASGGITNTGELFF.

This clonotype was seen only a few times. The chain links TRBV4-1 to TRBJ2-7; D call uncertain. The CDR3 covers 15 residues. The V gene's germline CDR1 is MGHRA and CDR2 YSYEKL. V was cut by 2 bases and J by 3 bases, with 14 bases left in between. This CDR3 reads CASSQSPGGNYEQYF. The DNA of the CDR3 is TGCGCCAGCAGCCAATCACCCGGTGGCAACTACGAGCAGTACTTC.

This clonotype occurred many times. The V and J genes are TRBV3-1 and TRBJ2-7; D is unclear. CDR3 size: 14 residues. V was cut by 1 base and J by 2 bases, with 9 bases left in between. The V gene's germline CDR1 is LGHDT and CDR2 YNNKEL (reference sequence). CDR3 coding DNA: TGTGCCAGCAGCCAAGTTGCCGCTACCTACGAGCAGTACTTC. This gives the protein CASSQVAATYEQYF.

This clonotype has a single count. The chain combines TRBV11-2 with TRBJ1-2; D is ambiguous. V shed 5 bases and J shed 6 bases, with 19 bases lying between them. Germline lookup yields CDR1 SGHAT and CDR2 FQNNGV. The CDR3 spans 15 residues. As DNA, the CDR3 is TGTGCCAGCAGCCTCACCGGGGTGGGGAGCGATGGCTACACCTTC. Its translation is CASSLTGVGSDGYTF.

This clonotype was found many times. The chain is built from TRBV5-8 and TRBJ1-1, with 8 bases lining up with TRBD1. In germline, CDR1 is SGHTS, CDR2 YDEGEE. The CDR3 totals 14 residues. After removal of 4 bases from V and 7 bases from J, the junction contained 9 bases not matched to a gene. CDR3 residues: CASSVGQGKNEAFF. The CDR3 coding sequence is TGTGCCAGCAGCGTTGGACAGGGAAAGAATGAAGCTTTCTTT.

This clonotype was counted once. The conserved phenylalanine or tryptophan normally closing the CDR3 is absent here, so this likely arose from a read error. This sequence joins TRBV2 and TRBJ2-6, with D tentatively TRBD2 (5 bases). This CDR3 has 15 amino acids. Per germline, CDR1 SNHLY and CDR2 FYNNEI. The CDR3 sequence is CASNAGGSRANVLTS. CDR3 DNA: TGTGCCAGCAATGCAGGAGGCTCTAGGGCCAACGTCCTGACTTCC.

The rearrangement joins TRBV7-8 to TRBJ2-6, with 9 bases lining up with TRBD1. The CDR3 loop spans 16 amino acids. Germline CDR1 reads SGHVS; CDR2 reads FQNEAQ. Germline trimming cut 8 bases from V and 2 bases from J; bases unmatched to any gene: 7. The CDR3 sequence is CASVGDRAAGANVLTF. The CDR3 DNA follows: TGTGCCAGCGTTGGGGACAGGGCTGCTGGGGCCAACGTCCTGACTTTC.

As regards this clonotype: Just one base apart from a much larger clone, this may be a read error. The rearrangement uses TRBV10-3 and TRBJ2-7; weak D call: TRBD1 (6 bases). CDR1 is ENHRY and CDR2 is SYGVKD in the germline V gene. This CDR3 has 14 amino acids. V was cut by 3 bases and J by 5 bases, with 14 bases left in between. The CDR3 region is CAISEGGGIHEQYF. DNA for the CDR3: TGTGCCATCAGTGAAGGGGGTGGTATCCACGAGCAGTACTTC.

This clonotype was seen many times. The chain employs TRBV10-3 and TRBJ1-3; no definite D call. V was pared by 3 bases and J by 3 bases, with 3 bases between. The CDR3 spans 12 residues. From germline, CDR1 is ENHRY and CDR2 SYGVKD. The CDR3 nucleotides read TGTGCCATCAGTGATCTTGGAAACACCATATATTTT. Protein sequence: CAISDLGNTIYF.

This clonotype was counted only a few times. This chain uses TRBV29-1 with TRBJ2-7; 14 bases line up with TRBD2. Judging by the DNA end, TRBJ2-1 fits better; the J call may be wrong. This CDR3 is built from 14 residues. Germline values: CDR1 SQVTM, CDR2 ANQGSEA. The CDR3 loop is CSVGGTSGGNEQFF. CDR3 sequence (DNA): TGCAGCGTTGGAGGGACTAGCGGGGGCAATGAGCAGTTCTTC.

The chain employs TRBV2 and TRBJ2-7, with TRBD1 identical over 8 bases. Trimming cost V 6 bases and J 6 bases; bases outside gene matches: 16. This CDR3 has 16 residues. The V gene's germline CDR1 is SNHLY and CDR2 FYNNEI. This CDR3 reads CASSPPSGTGEVEQYF. In nucleotides, the CDR3 is TGTGCCAGCAGCCCGCCCTCCGGGACAGGAGAGGTCGAGCAGTACTTC.

The CDR3 DNA sequence: TGTGCCAGCAGAATAGGCGGGGGGGCAACAGATACGCAGTATTTT. Protein product: CASRIGGGATDTQYF. The V call is TRBV2, the J call TRBJ2-3; 9 bases map to TRBD2. The CDR3 sequence is 15 residues long. CDR1 is SNHLY, CDR2 FYNNEI, per germline. The V segment lost 6 bases and the J segment 3 bases; nucleotides outside the gene matches: 7.

This clonotype was counted ten times or more. The rearrangement joins TRBV5-1 to TRBJ2-6; possible D gene TRBD2, 6 bases. The V end lost 2 bases, the J end lost 2 bases, and 11 bases lay between the germline ends. Per the germline V gene, CDR1 is SGHRS and CDR2 is YFSETQ. This CDR3 spans 16 amino acids. The CDR3, as DNA: TGCGCCAGCAGCTTCCCCAGGGAGGCTGGGGCCAACGTCCTGACTTTC. Protein sequence: CASSFPREAGANVLTF.

This clonotype has just a few counts. V and J are TRBV10-3 and TRBJ2-3; D not resolved. CDR3 length equals 17 residues. Germline CDR1 ENHRY, CDR2 SYGVKD. Trimming stripped 0 bases from V and 0 bases from J, with 13 bases between. The CDR3 DNA reads TGTGCCATCAGTGAGTCGTGGATGGCATCTAGCACAGATACGCAGTATTTT. Translation gives CAISESWMASSTDTQYF.

This clonotype appeared many times. The CDR3 loop reads CASSRDGSFTSGANVLTF. Here the CDR3 DNA reads TGCGCCAGCAGCAGGGACGGCTCCTTTACCTCTGGGGCCAACGTCCTGACTTTC. V usage is TRBV5-1 and J usage is TRBJ2-6; D might be TRBD1 or TRBD2, each matching 5 bases. V was trimmed by 4 bases and J by 0 bases, leaving 17 bases between them. Germline values: CDR1 SGHRS, CDR2 YFSETQ. CDR3 length equals 18 residues.

This clonotype was seen ten or more times. The chain has TRBV10-1 and TRBJ2-5; the D gene is possibly TRBD1 (6 bases). V was trimmed by 0 bases and J by 2 bases, leaving 16 bases between them. The CDR3 is 17 amino acids. Looked up from germline, CDR1 is WNHNN and CDR2 is SYGVQD (reference sequence). The CDR3 reads CASSESGKLDSQETQYF. DNA of the CDR3: TGCGCCAGCAGTGAGTCGGGGAAGTTGGACAGTCAAGAGACCCAGTACTTC.

This clonotype was seen repeatedly, ten times or more. The DNA of the CDR3 is TGTGCCAGCAGCTTAGCGCATGGTGAAAAACTGTTTTTT. Encoded protein: CASSLAHGEKLFF. The J gene is TRBJ1-4, the V gene TRBV7-8; D gene ambiguous. From germline, CDR1 is SGHVS and CDR2 FQNEAQ. CDR3 size: 13 residues. The V and J ends lost 0 bases and 7 bases respectively, with 6 bases between them.

V usage is TRBV7-9 and J usage is TRBJ2-7; weak D call: TRBD2 (5 bases). CDR1 is SEHNR and CDR2 is FQNEAQ in the germline V gene (reference sequence). This CDR3 is 14 amino acids long. Trimming shortened V by 3 bases and J by 7 bases, and 16 bases separated the two germline ends. The CDR3 region is CASSLPVASGEQYF. In DNA form, the CDR3 reads TGTGCCAGCAGCTTGCCGGTAGCGTCCGGGGAGCAGTACTTC.

The chain employs TRBV20-1 and TRBJ1-1; the D gene is possibly TRBD1 (6 bases). Germline V gives CDR1 DFQATT, CDR2 SNEGSKA (reference sequence). Between the trimmed V and J ends, which lost 0 bases and 6 bases, there was a span of 17 bases. This CDR3 is 15 amino acids long. This CDR3 is CSARETGQWVAEAFF. For the CDR3, the DNA is TGCAGTGCTAGAGAAACAGGGCAGTGGGTGGCTGAAGCTTTCTTT.

This clonotype was seen at least ten times. The chain couples TRBV29-1 to TRBJ2-7; 9 positions agree with TRBD2. CDR1 is SQVTM, CDR2 ANQGSEA, per germline. The ends lost 4 bases at V and 6 bases at J; junction bases unmatched: 13. The CDR3 spans 15 residues. CDR3 region: CSVVGLAGRLREQYF. CDR3 DNA: TGCAGCGTTGTGGGTCTAGCGGGAAGGTTACGCGAGCAGTACTTC.

This clonotype was recorded many times. The chain combines TRBV6-5 with TRBJ1-5, with 7 bases that match TRBD1. The CDR3 is 17 residues long. Trimming took 7 bases from V and 4 from J; bases not matched to a gene: 16. Per germline, CDR1 MNHEY and CDR2 SVGAGI. CDR3 nucleotides: TGTGCCAGCACCAAAGATCAGGGGGTCTTAAGTAATCAGCCCCAGCATTTT. Encoded protein: CASTKDQGVLSNQPQHF.

Regarding this clonotype: This may be a read error: a much more frequent sequence differs by one nucleotide. J is TRBJ2-2 and V is TRBV9, with 7 bases aligning to TRBD2. The junction had 3 bases not matched to a gene; V was cut back by 4 bases and J by 3 bases. There are 14 residues in the CDR3. Germline V lookup: CDR1 SGDLS, CDR2 YYNGEE. Written as DNA, the CDR3 is TGTGCCAGCAGCAGAAGCGGGGACACCGGGGAGCTGTTTTTT. It encodes CASSRSGDTGELFF.

This clonotype came up many times. J is TRBJ2-7 and V is TRBV19; 9 bases line up with TRBD2. The CDR3 spans 15 residues. V shed 9 bases, J shed 2 bases, and the junction held 11 bases outside the gene matches. CDR1 LNHDA and CDR2 SQIVND come from the germline V gene (reference sequence). CDR3 nucleotides: TGTGCCAGCCAATTGACTAGCGGAACGCCCTACGAGCAGTACTTC. Protein product: CASQLTSGTPYEQYF.

The chain combines TRBV29-1 with TRBJ2-2, with TRBD1 as a possible D gene (8 bases). From germline, CDR1 is SQVTM and CDR2 ANQGSEA. The CDR3 is 13 residues long. V was clipped by 7 bases and J by 8 bases, with 17 bases between them. The chain's CDR3 is CSGGTGGGGELFF. In DNA, the CDR3 is TGCAGCGGCGGGACAGGCGGGGGTGGGGAGCTGTTTTTT.

A word on this clonotype: A much larger clonotype is one base distant, so this may be a read error. The V gene is TRBV10-3, the J gene TRBJ2-7; 13 positions agree with TRBD2. The germline gives CDR1 ENHRY, CDR2 SYGVKD. Trimming cost V 2 bases and J 9 bases; bases outside gene matches: 7. The CDR3 contains 15 residues. The CDR3 loop is CAISERLAGGTVQYF. CDR3 bases: TGTGCCATCAGTGAGCGACTAGCGGGGGGAACGGTGCAGTACTTC.